This T cell receptor beta chain came from a study of control samples from healthy donors and cancer patients. Germline CDR1 reads MNHEY; CDR2 reads SVGAGI. CDR3 length: 13 residues. V was clipped by 6 bases and J by 4 bases; unmatched bases: 2. Using immunoSEQ multiplex PCR, the repertoire was profiled, and TCRdb retains in-frame clones only, with some absent. The table lists roughly 130,000 clones, about 95% of them singletons, with 3.6% in the top ten. This clonotype originated in a young man in good health. The genes are TRBV6-5 and TRBJ2-3, with 9 bases matching TRBD1. Sequenced: blood. Here the CDR3 DNA reads TGTGCCAGCAGACGACAGGGGGCAGATACGCAGTATTTT. It yields the protein CASRRQGADTQYF.